This is a list of T cell receptor beta chains from one sample in a study of neurological immune-mediated disorders. TCRdb itself ran the 5' RACE reads through MiXCR, one entry per CDR3 protein. The repertoire consists of under 70,000 distinct CDR3 sequences, with around 3.4% occurring once and the leading ten covering about 3%. Sample: PBMCs. Source of these receptors: a woman aged 30 to 39 with multiple sclerosis. The CDR3 runs from the conserved cysteine through the conserved F or W. The order of the fields is clone size, J gene, V gene, D gene, CDR3 protein, CDR3 DNA. A D gene is named only where the DNA matches it firmly. The size entry gives once, few or many counts, or a class when the clone is expanded.

many,TRBJ1-2,TRBV12-3/TRBV12-4,-,CASSLRPRGPYGYTF,TGTGCCAGCAGTTTAAGGCCCCGGGGACCCTATGGCTACACCTTC
many,TRBJ1-5,TRBV2,-,CASMPGGGNQPQHF,TGTGCCAGCATGCCGGGAGGAGGCAATCAGCCCCAGCATTTT
many,TRBJ2-4,TRBV12-3/TRBV12-4,-,CASGIQGVGIQYF,TGTGCCAGCGGAATCCAGGGCGTCGGCATTCAGTACTTC
many,TRBJ2-3,TRBV6-5,-,CAKRRDTQYF,TGTGCCAAGCGGCGCGATACGCAGTATTTT
many,TRBJ2-7,TRBV27,-,CASSLSRRAEQYF,TGTGCCAGCAGTTTATCCCGGCGGGCCGAGCAGTACTTC
many,TRBJ2-3,TRBV20-1,TRBD2,CSASPAGGPTDTQYF,TGCAGTGCTAGTCCAGCGGGGGGCCCCACAGATACGCAGTATTTT
many,TRBJ1-1,TRBV4-1,TRBD1,CASSQGDGTEKVAFF,TGCGCCAGCAGCCAAGGAGACGGGACAGAGAAGGTAGCTTTCTTT
many,TRBJ2-5,TRBV20-1,-,CSARDLKDLRETQYF,TGCAGTGCTAGAGATCTTAAGGATCTCCGAGAGACCCAGTACTTC
many,TRBJ1-1,TRBV12-3/TRBV12-4,-,CASSRGMNTEAFF,TGTGCCAGCAGCCGTGGCATGAACACTGAAGCTTTCTTT
many,TRBJ2-7,TRBV4-1,-,CASSQGALTYEQYF,TGCGCCAGCAGCCAAGGGGCTCTTACCTACGAGCAGTACTTC
many,TRBJ2-5,TRBV5-1,TRBD2,CASSRSGIEETQYF,TGCGCCAGCAGCCGAAGCGGGATCGAAGAGACCCAGTACTTC
many,TRBJ2-5,TRBV11-1,-,CASSFQGGETQYF,TGTGCCAGCAGCTTTCAGGGGGGGGAGACCCAGTACTTC
many,TRBJ2-1,TRBV5-5,-,CASSFEDILSYNEQFF,TGTGCCAGCAGCTTTGAAGACATACTATCCTACAATGAGCAGTTCTTC
many,TRBJ2-7,TRBV5-6,-,CASSGDRKYEQYF,TGTGCCAGCAGCGGAGACAGAAAGTACGAGCAGTACTTC
many,TRBJ2-1,TRBV5-5,-,CASSSTVGSYNEQFF,TGTGCCAGCAGTTCTACAGTTGGCTCCTACAATGAGCAGTTCTTC
many,TRBJ1-2,TRBV5-1,-,CASSLEGTNYGYTF,TGCGCCAGCAGCTTGGAGGGGACCAACTATGGCTACACCTTC
many,TRBJ2-3,TRBV5-1,-,CASSLGNSGDTQYF,TGCGCCAGCAGCTTGGGGAATAGTGGAGATACGCAGTATTTT
many,TRBJ2-7,TRBV7-9,TRBD1,CASSLVSRGQTDEQYF,TGTGCCAGCAGCTTAGTCAGTAGGGGACAGACCGACGAGCAGTACTTC